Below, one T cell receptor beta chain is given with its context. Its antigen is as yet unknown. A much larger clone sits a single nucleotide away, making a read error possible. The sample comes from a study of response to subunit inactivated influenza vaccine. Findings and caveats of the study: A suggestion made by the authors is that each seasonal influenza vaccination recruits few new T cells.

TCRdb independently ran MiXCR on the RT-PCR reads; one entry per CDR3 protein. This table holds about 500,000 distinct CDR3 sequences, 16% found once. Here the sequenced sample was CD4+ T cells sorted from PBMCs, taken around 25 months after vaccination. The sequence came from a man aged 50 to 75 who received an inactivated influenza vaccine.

In DNA, the CDR3 is TGTGCCAGCAGCTACTATACAGATACGCAGTATTTT. Amino acid sequence: CASSYYTDTQYF. The chain employs TRBV7-2 and TRBJ2-3; D not resolved. V dropped 4 bases and J dropped 3 bases, with 5 bases sitting between them. CDR1 and CDR2 (germline): SGHTA, FQGNSA. This CDR3 is 12 amino acids long.